This paragraph reports one T cell receptor (beta chain). Its antigen is as yet unknown. The source of the sample is a study of radiotherapy plus CTLA-4 blockade in lung cancer. About the study: Objective responses arose in roughly 20% of patients, and approximately 28% experienced disease control. Notes on the study in general: Dynamics of early blood T cell clones, together with interferon-beta, were reportedly the best predictors of response.

Ipilimumab CTLA-4 blockade and focal radiation were given to patients with chemo-refractory metastatic non-small-cell lung cancer. Some clones are missing from TCRdb's copy, which holds only in-frame ones; the method was immunoSEQ multiplex PCR. The repertoire holds tens of thousands of clones, about four fifths seen once, with around 4% in the top ten. The CDR3 runs to 18 residues. Germline V gene sequence: CDR1 LGHNT, CDR2 FRNRAP. The ends were cut back, 1 base at V and 2 bases at J, with 17 bases in the middle. The sample here was peripheral blood, taken from a patient treated with radiotherapy plus ipilimumab. J is TRBJ2-2 and V is TRBV12-5, with D perhaps matching TRBD1 (5 bases). The sequence was obtained from a human donor with non-small cell lung cancer who had a partial response to radiotherapy plus ipilimumab. Some clones in this sample may be carry-over from other donors' samples. In nucleotides, the CDR3 is TGTGCTAGTGGTTTGGACCCTCTTGACAGATATAACACCGGGGAGCTGTTTTTT. Its translation: CASGLDPLDRYNTGELFF.